A selection of T cell receptor beta chains follows, all from one sample in a study of beta chain features in type 1 diabetes. Here immunoSEQ multiplex PCR was the method, and the copy in TCRdb shows in-frame clones only, minus some. The data contain 160,000 or so clones, around 10% of them singletons. Specimen: central memory CD4+ T cells from blood. These receptor sequences come from a man younger than 35 in good health. The CDR3 runs from the conserved cysteine through the conserved F or W. D genes are given only for firm matches. A row's size may be missing; if present it is once, few, many or a size class.

DNA	CDR3	D	V	J	size
TGTGCCACCAGCAAGGGACCACAAGAGACCCAGTACTTC	CATSKGPQETQYF	-	TRBV15	TRBJ2-5	-
TGTGCCAGCAGTTACAGGAGCGGGAAGCGTGCCGAGCAGTACTTC	CASSYRSGKRAEQYF	TRBD2	TRBV10-3	TRBJ2-7	few
TGTGCCAGCGAACAGGGAAGTGGTGGAAACACCATATATTTT	CASEQGSGGNTIYF	-	TRBV30	TRBJ1-3	-
TGTGCCATCAGGGCGGACGCCGAGGGTTCACCCCTCCACTTT	CAIRADAEGSPLHF	-	TRBV10-3	TRBJ1-6	few
TGTGCCAGCAGCTTAGCACTGAGCGGACAGGGTTTCCACGAGCAGTACTTC	CASSLALSGQGFHEQYF	TRBD1	TRBV7-2	TRBJ2-7	-
TGTGCCAGCAGCGCGACTAGCGGGGGAACTGGTGAGCAGTTCTTC	CASSATSGGTGEQFF	TRBD2	TRBV11-2	TRBJ2-1	few
TGTGCCAGCAGCTTAGAACCGGGTATAGGCTATTTT	CASSLEPGIGYF	-	TRBV11-2	TRBJ2-3	few
TGTGCCAGCAGCTCTGGGACCTTTCTCAATGAGCAGTTCTTC	CASSSGTFLNEQFF	-	TRBV2	TRBJ2-1	-
TGTGCCAGCAGTTACTCGCCCCAACGAGAGACCCAGTACTTC	CASSYSPQRETQYF	-	TRBV6-6	TRBJ2-5	-
TGTGCCAGCAGTAAGGGTGCGGGGACCCGAGGATTTAGGACCGGGGAGCTGTTTTTT	CASSKGAGTRGFRTGELFF	-	TRBV7-2	TRBJ2-2	few
TGTGCCAGCAGCCAGGTCACAGGGGGTAAAAACAATGAGCAGTTCTTC	CASSQVTGGKNNEQFF	TRBD1	TRBV4-2	TRBJ2-1	few
TGTGCCAGCAGCCCAGCAAACCTGGGACTAGCGAACGAGCAGTTCTTC	CASSPANLGLANEQFF	TRBD2	TRBV7-2	TRBJ2-1	-
TGTGCCAGCAGCGTAGACCCCAGCGGCGATGAGCAGTTCTTC	CASSVDPSGDEQFF	-	TRBV9	TRBJ2-1	-
TGTGCCAGCAGTGAGAACAGGGGGCCGCGGGAAAAACTGTTTTTT	CASSENRGPREKLFF	TRBD1	TRBV25-1	TRBJ1-4	-
TGTGCCAGCAGCCCCAACAAAGGACCTCAACAGTACTTC	CASSPNKGPQQYF	-	TRBV28	TRBJ2-4	few
TGTGCAAGTCGCTTAGGACAGGGGGCGCTTAATGAGCAGTTCTTC	CASRLGQGALNEQFF	-	TRBV12-2	TRBJ2-1	few
TGTGCCAGCCAAAGGGTTGGCTACACTGAAGCTTTCTTT	CASQRVGYTEAFF	-	TRBV18	TRBJ1-1	few
TGTGCCAGCAGTTACTCCCGGACAGGGGGAACTAAGGGCTACACCTTC	CASSYSRTGGTKGYTF	TRBD1	TRBV6-5	TRBJ1-2	-
TGTGCCAGCAGCTCTACTCTGACTAGCGGGGGCAATACGCAGTATTTT	CASSSTLTSGGNTQYF	TRBD2	TRBV7-2	TRBJ2-3	few
TGTGCCAGCAGGCAAAATGAAAAACTGTTTTTT	CASRQNEKLFF	-	TRBV28	TRBJ1-4	-
TGTGCCAGCAGCTCAAGCGGGGGGGAAGAGACCCAGTACTTC	CASSSSGGEETQYF	TRBD2	TRBV7-2	TRBJ2-5	few
TGTGCCAGTAGTCCCCGGGACAGGGGTACCTACAATGAGCAGTTCTTC	CASSPRDRGTYNEQFF	TRBD1	TRBV19	TRBJ2-1	-
TGCGCCAGCAGCTGGAGCTTAGCGGGAGCGGGTAACATTCAGTACTTC	CASSWSLAGAGNIQYF	TRBD2	TRBV5-1	TRBJ2-4	few
TGCAGCGTTGAGGGGACAGGGTTAAACGAGCAGTACTTC	CSVEGTGLNEQYF	TRBD1	TRBV29-1	TRBJ2-7	-
TGCGCCAGCAGCCAAGACACCCATGGAAACACCATATATTTT	CASSQDTHGNTIYF	-	TRBV4-3	TRBJ1-3	few
TGTGCCAGCTCACCAGGGGTCTTAAACAGACTCCAAGAGACCCAGTACTTC	CASSPGVLNRLQETQYF	-	TRBV18	TRBJ2-5	many
TGTGCCAGTAGTGACAGGGGGCACGAGCAGTACTTC	CASSDRGHEQYF	TRBD1	TRBV19	TRBJ2-7	few
TGTGCCAGCACCCTCGCTAGCGGAAACAATGAGCAGTTCTTC	CASTLASGNNEQFF	TRBD2	TRBV11-2	TRBJ2-1	-
TGTGCCAGCTCTACGGTAGGGGGACAGGGGACCTACGAGCAGTACTTC	CASSTVGGQGTYEQYF	TRBD1	TRBV18	TRBJ2-7	-
TGTGCCAGCAGCCCGCGGACTAGCGGGAGTTGGGGGAATGAGCAGTTCTTC	CASSPRTSGSWGNEQFF	TRBD2	TRBV14	TRBJ2-1	few
TGTGCCTGGAGTGCGAACCTTCGGAACACTGAAGCTTTCTTT	CAWSANLRNTEAFF	-	TRBV30	TRBJ1-1	few
TGCAGTGCTAGGCAAGAGACCCAGTACTTC	CSARQETQYF	-	TRBV20-1	TRBJ2-5	-
TGTGCCATCGGCGGGGGGGACACTGAAGCTTTCTTT	CAIGGGDTEAFF	-	TRBV10-3	TRBJ1-1	few
TGCAGCGCTGAACTTTTGGGCACTGAAGCTTTCTTT	CSAELLGTEAFF	-	TRBV29-1	TRBJ1-1	few
TGTGCCAGCAGCGTTAGCGGGGGCGGGGAGACCCAGTACTTC	CASSVSGGGETQYF	TRBD2	TRBV9	TRBJ2-5	-
TGCGCCAGCAGCTTGAGTGGTCTAGCGGCCCACAATGAGCAGTTCTTC	CASSLSGLAAHNEQFF	TRBD2	TRBV5-1	TRBJ2-1	-
TGTGCCAGCAGCTCACAGGGATCGAAGGGCTATGGCTACACCTTC	CASSSQGSKGYGYTF	-	TRBV7-2	TRBJ1-2	-
TGTGCCAGTAGTTGGCCGGGCTCTATAACCATGAACACTGAAGCTTTCTTT	CASSWPGSITMNTEAFF	-	TRBV19	TRBJ1-1	few
TGTGCCAGCAGTTACAGGGGAAGCTCCTACGAGCAGTACTTC	CASSYRGSSYEQYF	TRBD1	TRBV27	TRBJ2-7	few
TGCAGTGCTAATTCTGGAAACACCATATATTTT	CSANSGNTIYF	-	TRBV20-1	TRBJ1-3	once
TGTGCCAGCAGTTACAGTCAGGTTTATGGCTACACCTTC	CASSYSQVYGYTF	-	TRBV6-5	TRBJ1-2	few
TGTGCCAGCAGAAGAACCGAGACCCAGTACTTC	CASRRTETQYF	-	TRBV25-1	TRBJ2-5	many
TGCGCCAGCAGCCAAGATCCGACAGGAATGAACACTGAAGCTTTCTTT	CASSQDPTGMNTEAFF	-	TRBV4-3	TRBJ1-1	few